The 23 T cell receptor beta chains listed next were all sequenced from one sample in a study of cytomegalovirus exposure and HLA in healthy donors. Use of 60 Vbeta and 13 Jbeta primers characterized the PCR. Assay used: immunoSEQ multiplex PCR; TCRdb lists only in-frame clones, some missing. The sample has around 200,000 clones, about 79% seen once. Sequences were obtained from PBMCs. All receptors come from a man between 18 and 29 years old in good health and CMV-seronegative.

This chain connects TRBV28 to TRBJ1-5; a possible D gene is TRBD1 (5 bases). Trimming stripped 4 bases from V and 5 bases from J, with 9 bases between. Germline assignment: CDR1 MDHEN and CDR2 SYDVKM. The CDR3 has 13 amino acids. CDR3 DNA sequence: TGTGCCAGCAGTTCGCCAGGGTATCAGCCCCAGCATTTT. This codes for CASSSPGYQPQHF.

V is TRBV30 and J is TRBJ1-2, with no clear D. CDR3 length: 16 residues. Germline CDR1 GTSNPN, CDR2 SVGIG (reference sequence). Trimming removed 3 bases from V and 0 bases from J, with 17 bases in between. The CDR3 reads CAWSLALAGANYGYTF. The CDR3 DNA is TGTGCCTGGAGCCTAGCGTTGGCAGGAGCTAACTATGGCTACACCTTC.

The CDR3 loop reads CASSPAPGGDTEAFF. Written as DNA, the CDR3 is TGTGCCAGCAGCCCCGCCCCCGGAGGGGACACTGAAGCTTTCTTT. This rearrangement joins TRBV7-3 to TRBJ1-1; a possible D gene is TRBD1 (5 bases). There are 15 residues in the CDR3. V was trimmed by 5 bases and J by 3 bases, leaving 16 bases between them. Looked up from germline, CDR1 is SGHTA and CDR2 is FQGTGA.

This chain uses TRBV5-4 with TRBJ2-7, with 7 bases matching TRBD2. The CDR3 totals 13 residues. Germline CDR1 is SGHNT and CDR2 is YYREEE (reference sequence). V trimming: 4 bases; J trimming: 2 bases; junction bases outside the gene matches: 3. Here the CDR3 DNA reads TGTGCCAGCAGCCTGACTAGCACCTACGAGCAGTACTTC. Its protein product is CASSLTSTYEQYF.

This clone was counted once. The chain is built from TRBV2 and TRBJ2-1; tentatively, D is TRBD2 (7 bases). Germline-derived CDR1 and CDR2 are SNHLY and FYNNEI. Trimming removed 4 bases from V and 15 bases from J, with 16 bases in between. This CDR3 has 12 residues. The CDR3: CASSGGGEGGFF. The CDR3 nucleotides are TGTGCCAGCAGTGGGGGGGGAGAGGGGGGGTTCTTC.

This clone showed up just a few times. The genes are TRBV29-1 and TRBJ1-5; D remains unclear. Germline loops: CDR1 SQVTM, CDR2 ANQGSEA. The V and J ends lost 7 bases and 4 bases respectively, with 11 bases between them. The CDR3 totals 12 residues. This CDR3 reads CSAGGGNQPQHF. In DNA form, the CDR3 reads TGCAGCGCCGGAGGTGGGAATCAGCCCCAGCATTTT.

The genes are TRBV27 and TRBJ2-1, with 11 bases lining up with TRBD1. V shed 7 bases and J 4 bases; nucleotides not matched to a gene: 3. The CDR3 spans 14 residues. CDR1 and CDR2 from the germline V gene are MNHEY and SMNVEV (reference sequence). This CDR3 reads CASKGQGAYNEQFF. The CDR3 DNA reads TGTGCCAGCAAAGGACAGGGGGCGTACAATGAGCAGTTCTTC.

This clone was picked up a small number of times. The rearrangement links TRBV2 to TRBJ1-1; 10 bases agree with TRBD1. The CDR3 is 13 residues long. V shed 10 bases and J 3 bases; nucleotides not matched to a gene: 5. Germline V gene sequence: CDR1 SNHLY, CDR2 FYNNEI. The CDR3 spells CATDRGRDTEAFF. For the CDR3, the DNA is TGTGCCACCGACAGGGGGCGGGACACTGAAGCTTTCTTT.

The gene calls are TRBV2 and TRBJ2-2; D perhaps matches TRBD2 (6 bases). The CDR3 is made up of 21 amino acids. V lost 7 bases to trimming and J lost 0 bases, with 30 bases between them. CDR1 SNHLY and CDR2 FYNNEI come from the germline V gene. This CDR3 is CASIAVSRSWLGTSNTGELFF. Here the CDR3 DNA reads TGTGCCAGCATAGCAGTCTCTAGGTCGTGGTTGGGGACTTCGAACACCGGGGAGCTGTTTTTT. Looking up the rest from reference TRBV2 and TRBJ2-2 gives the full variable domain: EPEVTQTPSHQVTQMGQEVILRCVPISNHLYFYWYRQILGQKVEFLVSFYNNEISEKSEIFDDQFSVERPDGSNFTLKIRSTKLEDSAMYFCASIAVSRSWLGTSNTGELFFGEGSRLTVL.

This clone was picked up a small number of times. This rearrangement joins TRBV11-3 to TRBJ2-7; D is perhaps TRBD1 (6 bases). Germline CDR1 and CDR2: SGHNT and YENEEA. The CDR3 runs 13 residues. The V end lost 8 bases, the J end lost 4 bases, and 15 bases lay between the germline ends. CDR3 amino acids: CASGGQPWYEQYF. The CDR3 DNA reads TGTGCCAGCGGCGGACAGCCTTGGTACGAGCAGTACTTC.

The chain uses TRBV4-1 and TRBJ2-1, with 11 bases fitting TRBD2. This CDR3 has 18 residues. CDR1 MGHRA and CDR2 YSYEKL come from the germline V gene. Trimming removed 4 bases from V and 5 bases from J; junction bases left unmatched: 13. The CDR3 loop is CASSPQSGLAGTHNEQFF. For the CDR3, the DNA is TGCGCCAGCAGCCCGCAGTCTGGACTAGCGGGTACACACAATGAGCAGTTCTTC.

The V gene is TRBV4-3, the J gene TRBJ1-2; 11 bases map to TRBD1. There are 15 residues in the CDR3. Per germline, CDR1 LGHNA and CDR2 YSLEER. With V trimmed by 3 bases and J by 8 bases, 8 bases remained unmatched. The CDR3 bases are TGCGCCAGCAGCCAGGGGGACAGGGGGTTTGGAGGCTACACCTTC. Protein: CASSQGDRGFGGYTF.

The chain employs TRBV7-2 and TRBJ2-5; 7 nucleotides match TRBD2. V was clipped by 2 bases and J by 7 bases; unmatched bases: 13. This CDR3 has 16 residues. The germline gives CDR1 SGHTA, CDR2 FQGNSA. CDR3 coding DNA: TGTGCCAGCAGCTTAATGGGACTACCAAAAGATGTGACCCAGTACTTC. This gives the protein CASSLMGLPKDVTQYF.

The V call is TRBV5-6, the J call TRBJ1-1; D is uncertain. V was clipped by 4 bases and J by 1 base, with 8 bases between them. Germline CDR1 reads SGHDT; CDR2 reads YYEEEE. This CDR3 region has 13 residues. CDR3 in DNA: TGTGCCAGCAGCCGCGTCGAGAACACTGAAGCTTTCTTT. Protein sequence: CASSRVENTEAFF.

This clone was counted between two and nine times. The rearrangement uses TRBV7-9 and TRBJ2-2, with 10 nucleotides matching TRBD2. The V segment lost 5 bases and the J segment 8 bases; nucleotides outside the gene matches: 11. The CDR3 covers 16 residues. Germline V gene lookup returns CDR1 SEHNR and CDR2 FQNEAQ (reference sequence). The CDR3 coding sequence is TGTGCCAGCAGCCCACGGCTAGCGGGAGCTGTTGGGGAGCTGTTTTTT. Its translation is CASSPRLAGAVGELFF.

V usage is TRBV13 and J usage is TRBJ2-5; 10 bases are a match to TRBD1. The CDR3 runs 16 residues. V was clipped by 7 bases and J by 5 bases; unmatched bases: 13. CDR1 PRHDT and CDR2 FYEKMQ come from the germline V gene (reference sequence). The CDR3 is CASNPPLGQGVETQYF. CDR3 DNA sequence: TGTGCCAGCAACCCCCCCCTCGGACAGGGGGTTGAGACCCAGTACTTC.

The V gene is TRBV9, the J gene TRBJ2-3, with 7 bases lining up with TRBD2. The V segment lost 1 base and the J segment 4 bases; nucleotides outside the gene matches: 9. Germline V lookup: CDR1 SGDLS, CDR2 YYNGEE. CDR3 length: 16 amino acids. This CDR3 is CASSVKLAPRPDTQYF. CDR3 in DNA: TGTGCCAGCAGCGTAAAACTAGCGCCACGCCCAGATACGCAGTATTTT. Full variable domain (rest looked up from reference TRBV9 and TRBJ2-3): DSGVTQTPKHLITATGQRVTLRCSPRSGDLSVYWYQQSLDQGLQFLIQYYNGEERAKGNILERFSAQQFPDLHSELNLSSLELGDSALYFCASSVKLAPRPDTQYFGPGTRLTVL.

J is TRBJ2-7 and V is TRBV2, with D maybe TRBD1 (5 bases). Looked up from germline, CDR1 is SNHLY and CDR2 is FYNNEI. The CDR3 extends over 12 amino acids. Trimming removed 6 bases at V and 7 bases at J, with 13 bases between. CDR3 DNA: TGTGCCAGCAGGCGACAGACTGAGGAGCAGTACTTC. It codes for CASRRQTEEQYF.

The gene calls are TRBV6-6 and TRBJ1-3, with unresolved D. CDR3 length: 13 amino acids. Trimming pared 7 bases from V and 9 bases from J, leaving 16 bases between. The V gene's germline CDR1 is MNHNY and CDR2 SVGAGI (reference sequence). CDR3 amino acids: CASKMDLEGTIYF. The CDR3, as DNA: TGTGCCAGCAAAATGGACCTCGAGGGCACCATATATTTT.

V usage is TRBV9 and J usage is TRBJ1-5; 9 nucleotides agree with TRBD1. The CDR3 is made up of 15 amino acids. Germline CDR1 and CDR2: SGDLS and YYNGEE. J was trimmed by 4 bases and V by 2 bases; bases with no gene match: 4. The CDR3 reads CASSVGTGSNQPQHF. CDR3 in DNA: TGTGCCAGCAGCGTCGGGACAGGGTCAAATCAGCCCCAGCATTTT. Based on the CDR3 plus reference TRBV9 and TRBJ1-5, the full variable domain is DSGVTQTPKHLITATGQRVTLRCSPRSGDLSVYWYQQSLDQGLQFLIQYYNGEERAKGNILERFSAQQFPDLHSELNLSSLELGDSALYFCASSVGTGSNQPQHFGDGTRLSIL.

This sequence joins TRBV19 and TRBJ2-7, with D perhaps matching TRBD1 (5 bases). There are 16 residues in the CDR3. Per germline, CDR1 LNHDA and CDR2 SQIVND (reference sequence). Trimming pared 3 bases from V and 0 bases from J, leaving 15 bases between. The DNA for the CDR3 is TGTGCCAGTAGTATGGGGCCTACCATCACCTCCTACGAGCAGTACTTC. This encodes CASSMGPTITSYEQYF.

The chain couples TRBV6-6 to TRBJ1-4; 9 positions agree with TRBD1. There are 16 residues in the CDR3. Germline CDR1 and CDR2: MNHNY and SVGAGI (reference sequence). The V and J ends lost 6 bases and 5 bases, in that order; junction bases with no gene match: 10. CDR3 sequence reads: CASRLFSGTGNEKLFF. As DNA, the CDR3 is TGTGCCAGCAGACTCTTCTCCGGGACAGGGAATGAAAAACTGTTTTTT.

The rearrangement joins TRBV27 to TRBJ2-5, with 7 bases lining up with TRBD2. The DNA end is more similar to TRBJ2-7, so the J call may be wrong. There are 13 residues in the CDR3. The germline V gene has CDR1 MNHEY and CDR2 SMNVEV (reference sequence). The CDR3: CASHRAGAYEQYF. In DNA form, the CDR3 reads TGTGCCAGCCACCGGGCGGGGGCCTACGAGCAGTACTTC.